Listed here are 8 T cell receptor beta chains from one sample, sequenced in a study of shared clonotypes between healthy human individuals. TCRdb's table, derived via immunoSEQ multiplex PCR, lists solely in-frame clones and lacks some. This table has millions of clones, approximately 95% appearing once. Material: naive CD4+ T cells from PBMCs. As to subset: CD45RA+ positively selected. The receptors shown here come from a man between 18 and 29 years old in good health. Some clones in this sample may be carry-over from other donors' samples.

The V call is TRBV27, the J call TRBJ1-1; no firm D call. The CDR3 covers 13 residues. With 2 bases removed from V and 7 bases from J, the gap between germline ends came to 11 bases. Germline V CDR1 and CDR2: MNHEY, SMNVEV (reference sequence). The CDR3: CASSLNRADEAFF. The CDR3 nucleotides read TGTGCCAGCAGTTTAAATAGGGCAGATGAAGCTTTCTTT.

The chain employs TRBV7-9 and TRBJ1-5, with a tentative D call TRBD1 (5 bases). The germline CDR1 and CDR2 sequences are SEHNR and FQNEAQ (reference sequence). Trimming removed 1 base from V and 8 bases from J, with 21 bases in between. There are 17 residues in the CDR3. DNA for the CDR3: TGTGCCAGCAGCTTAGATTATGGGGGGATGGTAAGGGAGCCCCAGCATTTT. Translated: CASSLDYGGMVREPQHF.

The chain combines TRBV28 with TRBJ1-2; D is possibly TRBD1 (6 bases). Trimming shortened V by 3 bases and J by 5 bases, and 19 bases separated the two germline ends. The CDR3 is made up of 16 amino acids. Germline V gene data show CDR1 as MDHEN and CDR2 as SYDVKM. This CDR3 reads CASSLPENRANYGYTF. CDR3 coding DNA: TGTGCCAGCAGTTTGCCCGAGAACAGGGCCAATTATGGCTACACCTTC.

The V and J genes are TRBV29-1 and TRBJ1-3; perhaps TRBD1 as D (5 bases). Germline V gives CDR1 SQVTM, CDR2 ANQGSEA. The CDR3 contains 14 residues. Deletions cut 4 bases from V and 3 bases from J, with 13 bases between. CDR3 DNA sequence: TGCAGCGTTGGTTGGGGCGGCGATGGAAACACCATATATTTT. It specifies CSVGWGGDGNTIYF.

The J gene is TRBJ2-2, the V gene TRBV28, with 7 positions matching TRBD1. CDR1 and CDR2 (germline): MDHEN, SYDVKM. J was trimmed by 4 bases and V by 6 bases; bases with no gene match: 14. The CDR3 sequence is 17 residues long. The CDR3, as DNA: TGTGCCAGCAGCCCATGGGGGTCCGACAGGGCCACCGGGGAGCTGTTTTTT. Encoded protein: CASSPWGSDRATGELFF.

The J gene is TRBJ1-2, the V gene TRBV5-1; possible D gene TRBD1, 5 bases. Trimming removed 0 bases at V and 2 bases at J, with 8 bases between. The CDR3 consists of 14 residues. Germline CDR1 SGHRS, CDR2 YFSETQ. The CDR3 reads CASSLGEGNYGYTF. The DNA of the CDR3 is TGCGCCAGCAGCTTGGGTGAGGGGAACTATGGCTACACCTTC. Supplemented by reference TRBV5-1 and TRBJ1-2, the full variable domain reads KAGVTQTPRYLIKTRGQQVTLSCSPISGHRSVSWYQQTPGQGLQFLFEYFSETQRNKGNFPGRFSGRQFSNSRSEMNVSTLELGDSALYLCASSLGEGNYGYTFGSGTRLTVV.

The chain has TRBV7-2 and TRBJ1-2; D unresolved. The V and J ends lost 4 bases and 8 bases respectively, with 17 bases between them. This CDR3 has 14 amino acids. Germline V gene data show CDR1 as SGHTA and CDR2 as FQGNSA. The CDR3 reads CASSSWTASGGYTF. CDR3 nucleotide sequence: TGTGCCAGCAGCTCCTGGACGGCCTCGGGGGGCTACACCTTC.

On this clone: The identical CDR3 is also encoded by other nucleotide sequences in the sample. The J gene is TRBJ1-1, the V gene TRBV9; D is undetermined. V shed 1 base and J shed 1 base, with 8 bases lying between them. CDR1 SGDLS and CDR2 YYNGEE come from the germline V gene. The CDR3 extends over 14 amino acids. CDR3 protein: CASSVSGQNTEAFF. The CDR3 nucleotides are TGTGCCAGCAGCGTATCGGGCCAGAACACTGAAGCTTTCTTT.